The 32 T cell receptor beta chains given below trace back to one sample, sequenced in a study of T-cell reconstitution after alpha-beta-depleted transplantation in children. A TCRbeta library incorporating unique molecular identifiers was prepared. TCRdb reanalysed the PCR reads using MiXCR and keeps one entry per CDR3 protein. Among around 250,000 distinct CDR3 sequences, roughly 25% were seen once, and the ten largest hold about 2.6%. The sequenced sample was PBMCs, obtained before TCRalphabeta/CD19-depleted stem cell transplant. All receptors derive from a girl aged 2-10 years with Fanconi anemia, due to receive a stem cell transplant.

V usage is TRBV18 and J usage is TRBJ2-1, with TRBD2 matching 12 bases. Per germline, CDR1 KGHSH and CDR2 LQKENI. This CDR3 spans 19 amino acids. Losses at the gene ends were 5 bases for V and 0 bases for J; bases not matched to a gene: 11. CDR3 residues: CASSSLAGGPPSSYNEQFF. DNA for the CDR3: TGTGCCAGCTCATCACTAGCGGGAGGCCCTCCAAGCTCCTACAATGAGCAGTTCTTC.

The J gene is TRBJ2-4, the V gene TRBV28, with D perhaps matching TRBD1 (6 bases). The V and J ends lost 7 bases and 9 bases respectively, with 19 bases between them. The germline gives CDR1 MDHEN, CDR2 SYDVKM. This CDR3 is built from 14 residues. The CDR3 DNA sequence: TGTGCCAGCACCCCCACTGACAGGTTGAGCATTCAGTACTTC. This codes for CASTPTDRLSIQYF.

This clonotype has just a few counts. The rearrangement links TRBV13 to TRBJ2-5; D perhaps matches TRBD1 (6 bases). Trimming shortened V by 1 base and J by 2 bases, and 8 bases separated the two germline ends. The CDR3 extends over 14 amino acids. CDR1 is PRHDT and CDR2 is FYEKMQ in the germline V gene (reference sequence). This chain's CDR3 is CASSLVGQQETQYF. CDR3 in DNA: TGTGCCAGCAGCTTAGTAGGACAGCAAGAGACCCAGTACTTC.

The sample holds many counts of this clonotype. The J gene is TRBJ2-7, the V gene TRBV12-3 or TRBV12-4, with 12 bases that match TRBD1. The J segment lost 2 bases and the V segment lost 6 bases, leaving 5 bases of the junction unmatched. The CDR3 loop spans 15 amino acids. CDR3: CASRSGQGAAYEQYF. In DNA, the CDR3 is TGTGCCAGCAGGTCGGGACAGGGGGCAGCCTACGAGCAGTACTTC.

In its sample, this clonotype was seen many times. The CDR3 here is CSVERASGHEQFF. The CDR3 DNA is TGCAGCGTTGAACGGGCTAGCGGGCATGAGCAGTTCTTC. The gene calls are TRBV29-1 and TRBJ2-1, with 8 bases that match TRBD2. The CDR3 runs to 13 residues. V lost 2 bases and J lost 8; bases outside the gene matches: 5. Per germline, CDR1 SQVTM and CDR2 ANQGSEA.

The chain carries TRBV28 and TRBJ2-7, with no clear D. Trimming removed 4 bases from V and 0 bases from J, with 13 bases in between. From germline, CDR1 is MDHEN and CDR2 SYDVKM. The CDR3 extends over 15 amino acids. The CDR3 region has the DNA TGTGCCAGCAGTTATAACCCCGTAAGCTCCTACGAGCAGTACTTC. Protein sequence: CASSYNPVSSYEQYF.

This clonotype has ten or more counts. The chain links TRBV7-3 to TRBJ2-2; D gene unclear. V was shortened by 3 bases and J by 0 bases, with 2 bases between the two germline ends. Germline CDR1 SGHTA, CDR2 FQGTGA. The CDR3 is made up of 13 amino acids. CDR3 sequence: CASSFANTGELFF. CDR3 nucleotides: TGTGCCAGCAGCTTCGCGAACACCGGGGAGCTGTTTTTT. The entire variable domain, with the rest obtained from reference TRBV7-3 and TRBJ2-2, is as follows: GAGVSQTPSNKVTEKGKYVELRCDPISGHTALYWYRQSLGQGPEFLIYFQGTGAADDSGLPNDRFFAVRPEGSVSTLKIQRTERGDSAVYLCASSFANTGELFFGEGSRLTVL.

V gene TRBV23-1 combines with J gene TRBJ2-7; the D gene is possibly TRBD2 (5 bases). TRBV23-1 is designated an ORF whose function remains uncertain. V was pared by 10 bases and J by 5 bases, with 30 bases between. CDR3 size: 17 residues. The CDR3 DNA follows: TGCGCCACCGGGGAGCGCGATCGAACGAAGAGGAAAAACGAGCAGTACTTC. Residues: CATGERDRTKRKNEQYF.

The chain couples TRBV5-1 to TRBJ2-3; 8 bases align to TRBD1. V was clipped by 0 bases and J by 6 bases; unmatched bases: 9. Germline V lookup: CDR1 SGHRS, CDR2 YFSETQ. The CDR3 has 16 amino acids. CDR3 sequence reads: CASSLASSRQGDTQYF. The DNA of the CDR3 is TGCGCCAGCAGCTTGGCGTCTAGCCGACAGGGGGATACGCAGTATTTT.

Concerning this clonotype: A read error may account for a junction end that differs from germline. The genes are TRBV7-9 and TRBJ2-7; 9 bases line up with TRBD1. The CDR3 has 14 residues. Germline values: CDR1 SEHNR, CDR2 FQNEAQ (reference sequence). CDR3 sequence: CAISPGTGFYEQYF. CDR3 in DNA: TGTGCCATCAGCCCCGGGACAGGGTTTTACGAGCAGTACTTC.

This clonotype has a count of ten or more. The J gene is TRBJ2-5, the V gene TRBV20-1, with D tentatively TRBD2 (6 bases). This CDR3 spans 14 amino acids. The ends were cut back, 1 base at V and 1 base at J, with 10 bases in the middle. The germline CDR1 and CDR2 sequences are DFQATT and SNEGSKA (reference sequence). The CDR3 nucleotides are TGCAGTGCTAGAGTCGGGAGATCCCAAGAGACCCAGTACTTC. This sequence encodes CSARVGRSQETQYF.

Ten or more counts support this clonotype. This sequence joins TRBV5-6 and TRBJ2-5, with TRBD1 as a possible D gene (5 bases). This CDR3 spans 15 amino acids. The V end lost 1 base, the J end lost 4 bases, and 14 bases lay between the germline ends. Germline V CDR1 and CDR2: SGHDT, YYEEEE. CDR3 in amino acids: CASSLKQGHGETQYF. CDR3 DNA sequence: TGTGCCAGCAGCTTGAAGCAGGGTCATGGAGAGACCCAGTACTTC.

Note on this clonotype: This could be a read error, since a much larger clone is one nucleotide away. The chain couples TRBV15 to TRBJ1-5; D unclear. V shed 0 bases and J shed 7 bases, with 4 bases lying between them. The CDR3 is 12 residues long. Germline V gene data show CDR1 as LNHNV and CDR2 as YYDKDF (reference sequence). CDR3 amino acids: CATSRDWQPQHF. The CDR3 nucleotides are TGTGCCACCAGCAGAGATTGGCAGCCCCAGCATTTT.

This clonotype was counted a single time. The chain combines TRBV7-3 with TRBJ2-5; 9 bases fit TRBD2. After removal of 4 bases from V and 2 bases from J, the junction contained 14 bases not matched to a gene. Germline V gene sequence: CDR1 SGHTA, CDR2 FQGTGA. The CDR3 extends over 18 amino acids. The CDR3 reads CASSSDRELAGRQETQYF. For the CDR3, the DNA is TGTGCCAGCAGCTCTGACAGGGAACTAGCGGGTCGACAAGAGACCCAGTACTTC. The full variable domain, in which reference TRBV7-3 and TRBJ2-5 provide the parts outside the CDR3, is GAGVSQTPSNKVTEKGKYVELRCDPISGHTALYWYRQSLGQGPEFLIYFQGTGAADDSGLPNDRFFAVRPEGSVSTLKIQRTERGDSAVYLCASSSDRELAGRQETQYFGPGTRLLVL.

The chain links TRBV6-1 to TRBJ1-2, with D possibly matching TRBD1 (6 bases). V was cut by 5 bases and J by 7 bases, with 11 bases left in between. Germline lookup yields CDR1 MNHNS and CDR2 SASEGT. The CDR3 has 12 amino acids. The CDR3 DNA reads TGTGCCAGCAGTCGGGGGGCGATTGGCTACACCTTC. It yields the protein CASSRGAIGYTF.

The V gene is TRBV9, the J gene TRBJ1-2; no clear D. V lost 2 bases and J 5 bases, leaving 16 bases between the germline ends. CDR1 is SGDLS, CDR2 YYNGEE, per germline. CDR3 length equals 15 residues. The CDR3 here is CASSVWTSDRYGYTF. The CDR3 DNA reads as TGTGCCAGCAGCGTGTGGACTTCCGATAGGTATGGCTACACCTTC.

This clonotype was found many times. The V call is TRBV12-3 or TRBV12-4, the J call TRBJ2-2; 8 nucleotides agree with TRBD1. V dropped 7 bases and J dropped 0; count of bases not matched to a gene: 7. The CDR3 covers 16 residues. The CDR3 is CASTFPGGPNTGELFF. In DNA, the CDR3 is TGTGCCAGCACCTTTCCAGGGGGCCCGAACACCGGGGAGCTGTTTTTT.

The genes are TRBV10-3 and TRBJ2-6; 8 nucleotides align to TRBD1. Germline CDR1 is ENHRY and CDR2 is SYGVKD. Germline trimming cut 10 bases from V and 4 bases from J; bases unmatched to any gene: 12. The CDR3 covers 16 residues. CDR3 bases: TGTGCCAGTAAACCGGGACAGGCTCCCGGGGCCAACGTCCTGACTTTC. It encodes CASKPGQAPGANVLTF.

This clonotype occurred many times. This chain joins TRBV12-3 or TRBV12-4 and TRBJ1-2; D is uncertain. The ends were cut back, 3 bases at V and 4 bases at J, with 15 bases in the middle. This CDR3 spans 15 amino acids. CDR3 DNA: TGTGCCAGCAGTTTGTCTCACGGGCCCGGCTATGGCTACACCTTC. Amino acids: CASSLSHGPGYGYTF.

This clonotype was seen repeatedly, ten times or more. This chain links TRBV29-1 with TRBJ2-1; TRBD2 matches at 8 bases. This CDR3 comprises 14 residues. Germline trimming cut 4 bases from V and 5 bases from J; bases unmatched to any gene: 7. Germline CDR1 and CDR2: SQVTM and ANQGSEA. This CDR3 is CSVGLGGADNEQFF. CDR3 nucleotides: TGCAGCGTTGGTCTCGGGGGGGCAGACAATGAGCAGTTCTTC.

This clonotype appeared a few times. V and J are TRBV29-1 and TRBJ1-2; no clear D. The CDR3 sequence is 11 residues long. Between the trimmed V and J ends, which lost 4 bases and 8 bases, there was a span of 11 bases. The germline V gene has CDR1 SQVTM and CDR2 ANQGSEA. CDR3 DNA: TGCAGCGTTGGGATGAAGGGAGGCTACACCTTC. Translation gives CSVGMKGGYTF.

In this sample, this clonotype turned up many times. This sequence joins TRBV6-5 and TRBJ1-3; no definite D call. Germline lookup yields CDR1 MNHEY and CDR2 SVGAGI. The V and J ends lost 5 bases and 4 bases respectively, with 12 bases between them. The length of the CDR3 is 14 residues. The CDR3 DNA reads as TGTGCCAGCAGTCGCTTTCCCCAAGGAAACACCATATATTTT. It translates to CASSRFPQGNTIYF.

The rearrangement links TRBV29-1 to TRBJ1-2; D is unclear. Trimming shortened V by 4 bases and J by 2 bases, and 11 bases separated the two germline ends. CDR1 is SQVTM and CDR2 is ANQGSEA in the germline V gene. The CDR3 covers 13 residues. CDR3 amino acids: CSVGTLLNYGYTF. Here the CDR3 DNA reads TGCAGCGTTGGGACTCTGCTGAACTATGGCTACACCTTC.

The chain recombines TRBV13 with TRBJ2-7; a possible D gene is TRBD1 (5 bases). Germline V lookup: CDR1 PRHDT, CDR2 FYEKMQ (reference sequence). CDR3 length: 14 residues. V lost 4 bases and J lost 2, with 12 bases in between. The CDR3 region is CASSWLDKPYEQYF. CDR3 nucleotide sequence: TGTGCCAGCAGCTGGTTGGACAAGCCCTACGAGCAGTACTTC.

At least ten counts were recorded for this clonotype. The V call is TRBV29-1, the J call TRBJ2-7; tentatively, D is TRBD1 (5 bases). This CDR3 region has 10 residues. The germline V and J ends were trimmed by 5 bases and 6 bases, with 8 bases remaining between them. The germline gives CDR1 SQVTM, CDR2 ANQGSEA. For the CDR3, the DNA is TGCAGCGTTTCCCAGGGCGAGCAGTACTTC. Its translation is CSVSQGEQYF.

The chain links TRBV10-3 to TRBJ2-3; TRBD2 aligns across 7 bases. There are 17 residues in the CDR3. Germline lookup yields CDR1 ENHRY and CDR2 SYGVKD. The V gene end was trimmed by 1 base and the J gene end by 0 bases; junction bases not matched to a gene: 7. The CDR3 nucleotides are TGTGCCATCAGTGAGTTCCAGCGGGATTCTAGCACAGATACGCAGTATTTT. Translation gives CAISEFQRDSSTDTQYF.

This clonotype was seen repeatedly, ten times or more. The chain recombines TRBV29-1 with TRBJ2-7, with TRBD1 identical over 7 bases. With 7 bases clipped from V and 5 bases from J, the junction kept 8 bases outside the gene matches. This CDR3 contains 12 residues. Germline V lookup: CDR1 SQVTM, CDR2 ANQGSEA. The CDR3 loop reads CSAQGWYHEQYF. The CDR3 DNA sequence: TGCAGCGCACAGGGGTGGTACCACGAGCAGTACTTC.

This clonotype occurred many times. The chain combines TRBV29-1 with TRBJ1-2; D is perhaps TRBD1 (5 bases). The CDR3 loop spans 15 amino acids. The germline CDR1 and CDR2 sequences are SQVTM and ANQGSEA. V was pared by 4 bases and J by 4 bases, with 19 bases between. CDR3 loop: CSVGGEGWLIYGYTF. The CDR3 DNA reads TGCAGCGTTGGGGGGGAAGGGTGGCTTATCTATGGCTACACCTTC.

This clonotype was seen many times. V gene TRBV24-1 combines with J gene TRBJ2-2; D perhaps matches TRBD1 (6 bases). This CDR3 spans 16 amino acids. Deletions cut 7 bases from V and 6 bases from J, with 20 bases between. Germline V lookup: CDR1 KGHDR, CDR2 SFDVKD. CDR3 in DNA: TGTGCCACCAGCGGAGTTACCAGGGGTCCGGCCGGGGAGCTGTTTTTT. This sequence encodes CATSGVTRGPAGELFF.

This clonotype has a handful of counts. The chain has TRBV5-1 and TRBJ2-7; D ambiguous. Germline CDR1 is SGHRS and CDR2 is YFSETQ. Trimming shortened V by 0 bases and J by 2 bases, and 9 bases separated the two germline ends. This CDR3 has 14 residues. CDR3 protein: CASSLEDGTYEQYF. As DNA, the CDR3 is TGCGCCAGCAGCTTGGAAGACGGTACCTACGAGCAGTACTTC.

This clonotype was seen repeatedly, ten times or more. This chain joins TRBV20-1 and TRBJ2-7; D is uncertain. This CDR3 region has 13 residues. The V end was cut by 2 bases, the J end by 2 bases, with 10 bases between. CDR1 DFQATT and CDR2 SNEGSKA come from the germline V gene (reference sequence). CDR3: CSARRRPPYEQYF. The CDR3 region has the DNA TGCAGTGCTAGAAGGCGTCCTCCCTACGAGCAGTACTTC.

J is TRBJ2-7 and V is TRBV12-3 or TRBV12-4; no firm D call. V lost 4 bases and J 6 bases, leaving 13 bases between the germline ends. CDR3 length: 13 residues. CDR3: CASSYDNVSEQYF. CDR3 in DNA: TGTGCCAGCAGTTACGACAATGTCTCCGAGCAGTACTTC.